A single sample gave rise to the 26 T cell receptor beta chains below, sequenced in a study of molecular identifiers for immune sequencing clone quantification. TCRdb ran MiXCR on the PCR reads and lists one entry per CDR3 protein. Of around 25,000 distinct CDR3 sequences in the sample, 15% to 20% were seen once. The sample taken for sequencing was naive CD8+ T cells from blood, with Jurkat cell RNA spiked in. The subset: FACS-sorted CD8+CD4-CCR7+CD45RA+ naive T cells. These receptors all stem from a human donor in good health. Some libraries in this study had Jurkat cell RNA spiked in.

This clonotype appeared many times. The chain combines TRBV6-5 with TRBJ2-5; D is ambiguous. Per the germline V gene, CDR1 is MNHEY and CDR2 is SVGAGI. Trimming took 0 bases from V and 0 from J, leaving 5 bases between them. This CDR3 contains 14 residues. The CDR3 sequence: CASSYSTHQETQYF. The CDR3 coding sequence is TGTGCCAGCAGTTACTCAACGCACCAAGAGACCCAGTACTTC.

This clonotype was picked up a small number of times. This could be a read error, since a much larger clone is one nucleotide away. The chain recombines TRBV29-1 with TRBJ1-1; the D is unclear. This CDR3 comprises 12 residues. The germline gives CDR1 SQVTM, CDR2 ANQGSEA. The CDR3 DNA reads as TGCGGCGTTGTCGGGGTGAACACTGAAGCTTTCTTT. This encodes CGVVGVNTEAFF.

This clonotype was counted at least ten times. V usage is TRBV12-3 or TRBV12-4 and J usage is TRBJ1-2; D possibly corresponds to TRBD1 (6 bases). Deletions cut 4 bases from V and 3 bases from J, with 21 bases between. This CDR3 has 17 amino acids. The CDR3 spells CASSSPGVRQADYGYTF. As DNA, the CDR3 is TGTGCCAGCAGTTCCCCGGGGGTTAGACAGGCCGACTATGGCTACACCTTC.

Ten or more counts support this clonotype. The V call is TRBV7-9, the J call TRBJ2-3; the D gene could be TRBD1 or TRBD2 (5 bases each). The CDR3 is made up of 15 amino acids. Germline CDR1 reads SEHNR; CDR2 reads FQNEAQ (reference sequence). Trimming pared 3 bases from V and 2 bases from J, leaving 12 bases between. In nucleotides, the CDR3 is TGTGCCAGCAGCTTGGGACCCGTAAACACAGATACGCAGTATTTT. It encodes CASSLGPVNTDTQYF.

This clonotype occurred many times. This chain uses TRBV7-9 with TRBJ2-3; D gene uncertain. This CDR3 region has 12 residues. Germline values: CDR1 SEHNR, CDR2 FQNEAQ (reference sequence). V lost 5 bases and J lost 4, with 7 bases in between. The CDR3 loop is CASSPRPDTQYF. The CDR3 bases are TGTGCCAGCAGCCCCCGTCCAGATACGCAGTATTTT.

This clonotype was picked up many times. The genes are TRBV7-9 and TRBJ2-1; D is possibly TRBD1 (7 bases). Deletions cut 5 bases from V and 9 bases from J, with 20 bases between. Germline V lookup: CDR1 SEHNR, CDR2 FQNEAQ (reference sequence). CDR3 length equals 15 residues. Here the CDR3 reads CASSPIEGARGEQFF. The DNA for the CDR3 is TGTGCCAGCAGCCCAATTGAGGGGGCGCGGGGTGAGCAGTTCTTC.

This clonotype was seen repeatedly, ten times or more. The V and J genes are TRBV6-6 and TRBJ2-7; 11 bases are a match to TRBD2. In germline, CDR1 is MNHNY, CDR2 SVGAGI (reference sequence). The CDR3 length is 15 residues. V trimming: 0 bases; J trimming: 6 bases; junction bases outside the gene matches: 4. CDR3 sequence reads: CASSYSELAGVEQYF. The CDR3 DNA reads as TGTGCCAGCAGTTACTCAGAACTAGCGGGAGTCGAGCAGTACTTC.

This clonotype was seen many times. The genes are TRBV7-2 and TRBJ1-3; TRBD1 might be the D (5 bases). The CDR3 runs 16 residues. The ends were cut back, 5 bases at V and 0 bases at J, with 14 bases in the middle. From germline, CDR1 is SGHTA and CDR2 FQGNSA. The CDR3 DNA reads as TGTGCCAGCAGCGAACGGGGCGTGCCCTCTGGAAACACCATATATTTT. The encoded protein is CASSERGVPSGNTIYF.

The rearrangement joins TRBV12-3 or TRBV12-4 to TRBJ2-1, with no clear D. This CDR3 comprises 12 residues. V lost 10 bases, J lost 1 base, and 8 bases lay in between. CDR3 protein: CATGSSYNEQFF. The CDR3 bases are TGTGCCACCGGGTCTTCCTACAATGAGCAGTTCTTC.

This chain uses TRBV20-1 with TRBJ2-3; possible D gene TRBD1, 6 bases. This CDR3 is 14 amino acids long. Per the germline V gene, CDR1 is DFQATT and CDR2 is SNEGSKA (reference sequence). V dropped 4 bases and J dropped 6 bases, with 17 bases sitting between them. The CDR3 sequence is CSAILQGKVDTQYF. The DNA for the CDR3 is TGCAGTGCTATTCTCCAGGGGAAGGTCGATACGCAGTATTTT.

The sample holds many counts of this clonotype. The V gene is TRBV7-8, the J gene TRBJ1-1, with unresolved D. The CDR3 runs to 13 residues. Germline CDR1 SGHVS, CDR2 FQNEAQ. V lost 4 bases and J 1 base, leaving 7 bases between the germline ends. This CDR3 is CASSSYQNTEAFF. The CDR3 bases are TGTGCCAGCAGCTCCTACCAGAACACTGAAGCTTTCTTT.

By sample share, this clonotype is medium-sized. The rearrangement joins TRBV7-2 to TRBJ2-7; D might be TRBD2 (5 bases). Trimming removed 0 bases at V and 0 bases at J, with 6 bases between. The CDR3 has 14 residues. CDR1 is SGHTA, CDR2 FQGNSA, per germline. The CDR3 bases are TGTGCCAGCAGCTTAGCGGGGAGCTCCTACGAGCAGTACTTC. Translating it yields CASSLAGSSYEQYF. The full variable domain, its missing parts supplied by reference TRBV7-2 and TRBJ2-7, is GAGVSQSPSNKVTEKGKDVELRCDPISGHTALYWYRQSLGQGLEFLIYFQGNSAPDKSGLPSDRFSAERTGGSVSTLTIQRTQQEDSAVYLCASSLAGSSYEQYFGPGTRLTVT.

Ten or more counts support this clonotype. The gene calls are TRBV13 and TRBJ2-3, with a weak D call TRBD1 (5 bases). With 5 bases removed from V and 2 bases from J, the gap between germline ends came to 14 bases. CDR3 length: 15 amino acids. Germline CDR1 reads PRHDT; CDR2 reads FYEKMQ (reference sequence). The CDR3 here is CASSIRGFPTDTQYF. CDR3 bases: TGTGCCAGCAGCATAAGGGGTTTCCCCACAGATACGCAGTATTTT.

As concerns this clonotype: Since a much larger clone is just one base distant, this may be a read error. The gene calls are TRBV14 and TRBJ2-3; no reliable D call. The CDR3 is 13 residues long. Per the germline V gene, CDR1 is SGHDN and CDR2 is FVKESK. CDR3: CASSQHSTDTRYF. The CDR3 DNA follows: TGTGCCAGCAGCCAGCATAGCACAGATACGCGGTATTTT.

This clonotype has a count of ten or more. This rearrangement joins TRBV27 to TRBJ2-3; maybe TRBD2 (6 bases). V was pared by 5 bases and J by 1 base, with 13 bases between. Germline V CDR1 and CDR2: MNHEY, SMNVEV (reference sequence). The CDR3 covers 15 residues. The CDR3 DNA reads TGTGCCAGCAGTCCCGGGAGTATGGGCACAGATACGCAGTATTTT. As protein: CASSPGSMGTDTQYF.

This chain uses TRBV20-1 with TRBJ1-5, with D possibly TRBD1 on 5 matching bases. This CDR3 comprises 15 residues. Trimming took off 3 bases at V and 0 bases at J, with 12 bases between the two ends. Per germline, CDR1 DFQATT and CDR2 SNEGSKA (reference sequence). CDR3 amino acids: CSASPLDSSNQPQHF. CDR3 sequence (DNA): TGCAGTGCTAGCCCTCTAGACAGTAGCAATCAGCCCCAGCATTTT.

In the case of this clonotype: A single base separates this from a much larger clone, so it may be a read error. The chain joins TRBV12-3 or TRBV12-4 to TRBJ2-7, with 7 bases fitting TRBD1. The V and J ends lost 6 bases and 4 bases, in that order; junction bases with no gene match: 6. This CDR3 region has 13 residues. The chain's CDR3 is CASSTGQTYEQYF. The CDR3 DNA sequence: TGTGCCAGCAGCACGGGACAGACATACGAGCAGTACTTC.

This clonotype was seen repeatedly, ten times or more. The chain uses TRBV28 and TRBJ2-4; maybe TRBD2 (5 bases). This CDR3 region has 19 residues. CDR1 and CDR2 (germline): MDHEN, SYDVKM. V lost 2 bases, J lost 5 bases, and 25 bases lay in between. In nucleotides, the CDR3 is TGTGCCAGCAGTTTAAACCCCCGTGCGGGTTCCGGGTTTGAAAACATTCAGTACTTC. Its translation is CASSLNPRAGSGFENIQYF.

This clonotype is deemed medium-sized. The rearrangement links TRBV4-3 to TRBJ2-3; D unresolved. V lost 4 bases and J 9 bases, leaving 17 bases between the germline ends. The CDR3 loop spans 14 amino acids. Germline loops: CDR1 LGHNA, CDR2 YSLEER. Here the CDR3 DNA reads TGCGCCAGCAGCCCCGGCCTTACGCAGCAGACGCAGTATTTT. It is translated as CASSPGLTQQTQYF.

The chain links TRBV4-1 to TRBJ2-5, with 7 bases matching TRBD1. CDR1 and CDR2 from the germline V gene are MGHRA and YSYEKL. J was trimmed by 4 bases and V by 4 bases; bases with no gene match: 18. There are 18 residues in the CDR3. This chain's CDR3 is CASSRDPGDRVLRETQYF. DNA of the CDR3: TGCGCCAGCAGCCGAGATCCGGGTGACAGGGTGTTACGAGAGACCCAGTACTTC.

This clonotype was counted many times. This sequence joins TRBV13 and TRBJ1-1, with D possibly matching TRBD1 (6 bases). This CDR3 region has 13 residues. Between the trimmed V and J ends, which lost 4 bases and 10 bases, there was a span of 16 bases. Per the germline V gene, CDR1 is PRHDT and CDR2 is FYEKMQ (reference sequence). This chain's CDR3 is CASSSQTGAGAFF. The CDR3, as DNA: TGTGCCAGCAGCTCTCAAACGGGGGCCGGAGCTTTCTTT.

The sample holds many counts of this clonotype. The CDR3 reads CASSYSIRTPLGEQFF. The DNA of the CDR3 is TGTGCCAGCAGTTACTCGATCAGGACTCCGCTGGGTGAGCAGTTCTTC. This rearrangement joins TRBV6-2 or TRBV6-3 to TRBJ2-1; perhaps TRBD2 as D (5 bases). This CDR3 comprises 16 residues. Germline loops: CDR1 MNHEY, CDR2 SVGEGT. Trimming pared 0 bases from V and 9 bases from J, leaving 18 bases between.

By its share, this clonotype is medium-sized. This chain uses TRBV4-2 with TRBJ2-2; 9 positions agree with TRBD1. The junction had 10 bases not matched to a gene; V was cut back by 6 bases and J by 5 bases. CDR1 is LGHNA, CDR2 YNFKEQ, per germline. This CDR3 has 16 residues. This chain's CDR3 is CASSLLGQGGTGELFF. The CDR3 DNA is TGTGCCAGCAGTCTCTTGGGACAGGGTGGAACCGGGGAGCTGTTTTTT.

A note on this clonotype: The junction shows a germline mismatch at one end, possibly a read error. V gene TRBV11-2 combines with J gene TRBJ2-7, with unresolved D. The CDR3 consists of 14 residues. Germline V lookup: CDR1 SGHAT, CDR2 FQNNGV. CDR3 amino acids: CASSSEGFSYEQYF. CDR3 nucleotides: TGCGCCAGCAGCTCAGAAGGGTTTTCGTACGAGCAGTACTTC. Full variable domain (missing parts from reference TRBV11-2 and TRBJ2-7): EAGVAQSPRYKIIEKRQSVAFWCNPISGHATLYWYQQILGQGPKLLIQFQNNGVVDDSQLPKDRFSAERLKGVDSTLKIQPAKLEDSAVYLCASSSEGFSYEQYFGPGTRLTVT.

This clonotype has ten or more counts. The rearrangement links TRBV27 to TRBJ2-7; D uncertain. The CDR3 has 13 residues. CDR1 and CDR2 from the germline V gene are MNHEY and SMNVEV (reference sequence). Trimming took off 2 bases at V and 5 bases at J, with 10 bases between the two ends. In nucleotides, the CDR3 is TGTGCCAGCAGTTTAGTGCCCCCCGACGAGCAGTACTTC. Translating gives CASSLVPPDEQYF.

Comment on this clonotype: Given a much more abundant clone one base away, this may be a read error. The chain combines TRBV19 with TRBJ1-1, with D possibly matching TRBD1 (6 bases). The CDR3 covers 15 residues. Germline CDR1 LNHDA, CDR2 SQIVND (reference sequence). The CDR3 sequence: CASSWGAVLNAEAFF. The DNA of the CDR3 is TGTGCCAGTAGTTGGGGGGCAGTTTTGAACGCTGAAGCTTTCTTT.